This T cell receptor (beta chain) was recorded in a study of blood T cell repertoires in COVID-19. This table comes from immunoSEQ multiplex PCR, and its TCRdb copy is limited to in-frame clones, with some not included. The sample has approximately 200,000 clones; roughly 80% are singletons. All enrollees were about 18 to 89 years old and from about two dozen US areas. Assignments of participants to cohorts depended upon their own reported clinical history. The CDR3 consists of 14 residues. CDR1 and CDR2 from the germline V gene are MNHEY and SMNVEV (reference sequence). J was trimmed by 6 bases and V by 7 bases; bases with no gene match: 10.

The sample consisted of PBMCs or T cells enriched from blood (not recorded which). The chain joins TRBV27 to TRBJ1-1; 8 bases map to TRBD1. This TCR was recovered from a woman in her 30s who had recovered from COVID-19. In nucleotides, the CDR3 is TGTGCCAGCAATCCACACAGGGGGGTAGCTGAAGCTTTCTTT. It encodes CASNPHRGVAEAFF.